This passage covers 15 T cell receptor beta chains from one sample sequenced in a study of blood T cell repertoires in COVID-19. Libraries were prepared by immunoSEQ multiplex PCR; TCRdb keeps only in-frame clonotypes and omits some of them. The data hold fewer than 350,000 clones, with 80% to 90% observed a single time. Material for sequencing was PBMCs or T cells enriched from blood (not recorded which). These receptors were collected from a woman in her forties with acute COVID-19.

J is TRBJ2-5 and V is TRBV7-9; 7 bases are shared with TRBD1. Germline values: CDR1 SEHNR, CDR2 FQNEAQ (reference sequence). The CDR3 extends over 15 amino acids. V was pared by 2 bases and J by 1 base, with 4 bases of the junction left unmatched. In nucleotides, the CDR3 is TGTGCCAGCAGCTTACCCGGGACAGCCCAAGAGACCCAGTACTTC. Protein product: CASSLPGTAQETQYF.

The chain couples TRBV18 to TRBJ1-2; the match to TRBD1 covers 7 bases. This CDR3 is built from 14 residues. The V segment lost 4 bases and the J segment 4 bases; nucleotides outside the gene matches: 6. Germline V gene lookup returns CDR1 KGHSH and CDR2 LQKENI. The CDR3 sequence is CASSLGTEGYGYTF. The CDR3 nucleotides read TGTGCCAGCTCACTCGGGACAGAGGGCTATGGCTACACCTTC.

The rearrangement uses TRBV11-2 and TRBJ2-7, with 8 bases fitting TRBD2. Germline loops: CDR1 SGHAT, CDR2 FQNNGV. The V and J ends lost 5 bases and 3 bases, in that order; junction bases with no gene match: 9. The CDR3 runs 15 residues. DNA for the CDR3: TGTGCCAGCAGCGCAGGGCTAGCGGGCCTCTACGAGCAGTACTTC. Protein: CASSAGLAGLYEQYF.

The DNA for the CDR3 is TGTGCCAGCAGTCCTGGGGGACTAGCGGGGGGATTGAGGGAGCTGTTTTTT. Residues: CASSPGGLAGGLRELFF. The gene calls are TRBV28 and TRBJ2-2, with 15 bases lining up with TRBD2. V trimming: 5 bases; J trimming: 9 bases; junction bases outside the gene matches: 10. The CDR3 length is 17 residues. From germline, CDR1 is MDHEN and CDR2 SYDVKM.

V and J are TRBV24-1 and TRBJ2-7; D gene ambiguous. V was clipped by 2 bases and J by 5 bases, with 9 bases between them. This CDR3 is built from 13 residues. Germline V gene lookup returns CDR1 KGHDR and CDR2 SFDVKD. The CDR3 region is CATSDSAGHEQYF. The CDR3 coding sequence is TGTGCCACCAGTGATTCTGCAGGCCACGAGCAGTACTTC.

The chain has TRBV9 and TRBJ2-2, with TRBD1 matching 11 bases. The V gene end was trimmed by 4 bases and the J gene end by 5 bases; junction bases not matched to a gene: 7. Germline V gene sequence: CDR1 SGDLS, CDR2 YYNGEE. The CDR3 has 16 residues. CDR3 amino acids: CASSTRTGGGTGELFF. CDR3 nucleotides: TGTGCCAGCAGCACCCGGACAGGGGGCGGAACCGGGGAGCTGTTTTTT. Drawing the rest from reference TRBV9 and TRBJ2-2, the complete variable domain is DSGVTQTPKHLITATGQRVTLRCSPRSGDLSVYWYQQSLDQGLQFLIQYYNGEERAKGNILERFSAQQFPDLHSELNLSSLELGDSALYFCASSTRTGGGTGELFFGEGSRLTVL.

V usage is TRBV5-8 and J usage is TRBJ1-5, with 10 bases aligning to TRBD1. Germline V gene lookup returns CDR1 SGHTS and CDR2 YDEGEE. Losses at the gene ends were 4 bases for V and 6 bases for J; bases not matched to a gene: 4. The CDR3 is made up of 14 amino acids. CDR3 amino acids: CASSPGQGTQPQHF. Here the CDR3 DNA reads TGTGCCAGCAGCCCGGGACAGGGGACTCAGCCCCAGCATTTT.

The chain uses TRBV28 and TRBJ1-4; D perhaps matches TRBD1 (6 bases). Germline CDR1 MDHEN, CDR2 SYDVKM. CDR3 size: 18 residues. V was cut by 6 bases and J by 0 bases, with 20 bases left in between. This CDR3 is CASRPGSRGAATNEKLFF. Written as DNA, the CDR3 is TGTGCCAGCAGACCCGGATCGCGGGGGGCGGCAACTAATGAAAAACTGTTTTTT. Complete variable domain (other parts from reference TRBV28 and TRBJ1-4): DVKVTQSSRYLVKRTGEKVFLECVQDMDHENMFWYRQDPGLGLRLIYFSYDVKMKEKGDIPEGYSVSREKKERFSLILESASTNQTSMYLCASRPGSRGAATNEKLFFGSGTQLSVL.

The chain carries TRBV29-1 and TRBJ1-1; tentative D call: TRBD1 (5 bases). The length of the CDR3 is 13 residues. Germline V gives CDR1 SQVTM, CDR2 ANQGSEA. V lost 7 bases and J 0 bases, leaving 12 bases between the germline ends. The CDR3 is CSAAGLMNTEAFF. In DNA, the CDR3 is TGCAGCGCCGCGGGACTTATGAACACTGAAGCTTTCTTT.

Concerning this clone: The sample has other DNA sequences that encode this CDR3 too. This chain connects TRBV5-1 to TRBJ2-5; no reliable D call. Germline CDR1 reads SGHRS; CDR2 reads YFSETQ. The ends were cut back, 2 bases at V and 5 bases at J, with 16 bases in the middle. This CDR3 spans 15 amino acids. DNA for the CDR3: TGCGCCAGCAGCTTTGGTGGTACGGGTGGGGAGACCCAGTACTTC. Amino acid sequence: CASSFGGTGGETQYF.

The rearrangement links TRBV18 to TRBJ2-7; 8 bases match TRBD1. Trimming at V came to 1 base and at J to 0 bases, leaving 2 bases not matched to a gene. CDR1 is KGHSH and CDR2 is LQKENI in the germline V gene. This CDR3 comprises 15 residues. The CDR3 loop is CASSPRTGISYEQYF. The CDR3, as DNA: TGTGCCAGCTCACCACGGACAGGGATCTCCTACGAGCAGTACTTC. The full variable domain, with the rest looked up from reference TRBV18 and TRBJ2-7, is NAGVMQNPRHLVRRRGQEARLRCSPMKGHSHVYWYRQLPEEGLKFMVYLQKENIIDESGMPKERFSAEFPKEGPSILRIQQVVRGDSAAYFCASSPRTGISYEQYFGPGTRLTVT.

The chain is built from TRBV6-5 and TRBJ1-2; a possible D gene is TRBD1 (6 bases). In germline, CDR1 is MNHEY, CDR2 SVGAGI. Trimming took 4 bases from V and 1 from J, leaving 13 bases between them. There are 15 residues in the CDR3. DNA of the CDR3: TGTGCCAGCAGTTCTGGACAGACGTTTAACTATGGCTACACCTTC. Translation: CASSSGQTFNYGYTF.

The gene calls are TRBV28 and TRBJ1-5; weak D call: TRBD1 (5 bases). V was trimmed by 7 bases and J by 2 bases, leaving 15 bases between them. The CDR3 runs to 15 residues. Germline loops: CDR1 MDHEN, CDR2 SYDVKM. The CDR3 is CASKISRVGNQPQHF. CDR3 nucleotide sequence: TGTGCCAGCAAAATATCCAGGGTCGGCAATCAGCCCCAGCATTTT. Together with reference TRBV28 and TRBJ1-5, the CDR3 gives the full variable domain: DVKVTQSSRYLVKRTGEKVFLECVQDMDHENMFWYRQDPGLGLRLIYFSYDVKMKEKGDIPEGYSVSREKKERFSLILESASTNQTSMYLCASKISRVGNQPQHFGDGTRLSIL.

Only one count was recorded for this clone. The rearrangement uses TRBV29-1 and TRBJ1-2; 7 bases line up with TRBD1. The CDR3 is 16 amino acids. V lost 6 bases to trimming and J lost 0 bases; unmatched junction nucleotides: 13. Germline assignment: CDR1 SQVTM and CDR2 ANQGSEA. The CDR3: CSVLDAGGSANYGYTF. CDR3 DNA sequence: TGCAGCGTCCTCGACGCAGGGGGTTCAGCTAACTATGGCTACACCTTC.

The chain combines TRBV7-9 with TRBJ2-5; D uncertain. V lost 2 bases, J lost 2 bases, and 12 bases lay in between. Germline lookup yields CDR1 SEHNR and CDR2 FQNEAQ (reference sequence). CDR3 length equals 15 residues. CDR3 DNA sequence: TGTGCCAGCAGCTTAACTTTCCCCACTCAAGAGACCCAGTACTTC. It specifies CASSLTFPTQETQYF.